This T cell receptor beta chain was identified in a study of a mutant IDH1 vaccine in newly diagnosed glioma. Across the whole study: Patients began vaccination 4-6 weeks after radiotherapy alone, or with temozolomide cycles. Patients were pretreated with radiotherapy, temozolomide, or both, mostly both. Visit V12 was at week 35; visit V13 was at week 47. Broader study findings: Pseudoprogression appeared unlinked to shifts in leading peripheral T cell clonotypes.

Stated time point: week 35, safety follow-up. Topical imiquimod was applied with each vaccine dose, which held 300 ug of mutant IDH1 20-mer peptide. The assay was immunoSEQ multiplex PCR, and TCRdb's table has in-frame clones only and misses some. The table shows over 60,000 clones, with roughly 76% occurring only once. Trimming took off 1 base at V and 1 base at J, with 7 bases between the two ends. From germline, CDR1 is KGHSH and CDR2 LQKENI. The length of the CDR3 is 14 residues. Comment on this clone: Antigen: not known.

This receptor was taken from a man aged 35 to 55 with glioma. Sequencing was performed on PBMCs, taken from a glioma patient whose treatment included an IDH1 peptide vaccine. The chain carries TRBV18 and TRBJ2-5, with D possibly being TRBD2 (6 bases). CDR3 in amino acids: CASSPLSGQETQYF. CDR3 DNA sequence: TGTGCCAGCTCACCACTTAGCGGCCAAGAGACCCAGTACTTC.